The 17 T cell receptor beta chains given below trace back to one sample, sequenced in a study of shared clonotypes between healthy human individuals. Generated by immunoSEQ multiplex PCR, the TCRdb table keeps only in-frame clones and is missing some. The sample carries 300,000 to 400,000 clones, around nine tenths recorded once. Input material: memory CD8+ T cells sorted from blood. Subset: CD45RO+ cells pooled with CCR7-negative TemRA cells. Receptors originate from a man aged 18-30 years in good health.

This rearrangement joins TRBV13 to TRBJ2-7; the match to TRBD1 covers 10 bases. Germline CDR1 is PRHDT and CDR2 is FYEKMQ (reference sequence). Trimming removed 4 bases from V and 5 bases from J; junction bases left unmatched: 8. The CDR3 totals 15 residues. CDR3 amino acids: CASSCPGTGVHEQYF. Written as DNA, the CDR3 is TGTGCCAGCAGCTGTCCCGGGACAGGGGTACACGAGCAGTACTTC.

The chain is built from TRBV2 and TRBJ2-7; 9 nucleotides match TRBD2. Germline lookup yields CDR1 SNHLY and CDR2 FYNNEI. V lost 8 bases to trimming and J lost 5 bases; unmatched junction nucleotides: 10. The CDR3 contains 14 residues. CDR3 loop: CASGPSSGNDEQYF. For the CDR3, the DNA is TGTGCCAGCGGTCCGTCTAGCGGGAACGACGAGCAGTACTTC.

There are a few counts of this clone. This chain links TRBV27 with TRBJ2-3; D gene ambiguous. Per the germline V gene, CDR1 is MNHEY and CDR2 is SMNVEV (reference sequence). Trimming stripped 3 bases from V and 2 bases from J, with 12 bases between. The CDR3 sequence is 15 residues long. The CDR3: CASSLWHPNTDTQYF. The DNA of the CDR3 is TGTGCCAGCAGTTTGTGGCACCCAAACACAGATACGCAGTATTTT.

In its sample, this clone was seen once. V and J are TRBV2 and TRBJ2-7; either TRBD1 or TRBD2 may fit D (6 bases each). V was trimmed by 2 bases and J by 1 base, leaving 12 bases between them. The CDR3 is made up of 15 amino acids. In germline, CDR1 is SNHLY, CDR2 FYNNEI. CDR3 bases: TGTGCCAGCAGTGAAATAGGGGGGTTGTCCTACGAGCAGTACTTC. This gives the protein CASSEIGGLSYEQYF.

The rearrangement uses TRBV30 and TRBJ2-3; 14 nucleotides align to TRBD2. Trimming at V came to 1 base and at J to 1 base, leaving 7 bases not matched to a gene. Germline V gives CDR1 GTSNPN, CDR2 SVGIG (reference sequence). The CDR3 covers 18 residues. The CDR3: CAWSGYPGLAGGTDTQYF. CDR3 in DNA: TGTGCCTGGAGTGGGTATCCGGGACTAGCGGGGGGCACAGATACGCAGTATTTT.

The chain uses TRBV5-6 and TRBJ2-3; perhaps TRBD1 as D (6 bases). V was trimmed by 4 bases and J by 11 bases, leaving 11 bases between them. There are 11 residues in the CDR3. Germline lookup yields CDR1 SGHDT and CDR2 YYEEEE. The CDR3 spells CASSATRGQYF. DNA for the CDR3: TGTGCCAGCAGCGCGACCAGGGGGCAGTATTTT. The whole variable domain, filled in from reference TRBV5-6 and TRBJ2-3, reads DAGVTQSPTHLIKTRGQQVTLRCSPKSGHDTVSWYQQALGQGPQFIFQYYEEEERQRGNFPDRFSGHQFPNYSSELNVNALLLGDSALYLCASSATRGQYFGPGTRLTVL.

The chain recombines TRBV4-1 with TRBJ1-1; D is ambiguous. Germline V gives CDR1 MGHRA, CDR2 YSYEKL. Trimming shortened V by 1 base and J by 7 bases, and 13 bases separated the two germline ends. The CDR3 length is 14 residues. CDR3 residues: CASSQALGVNEAFF. CDR3 nucleotides: TGCGCCAGCAGCCAAGCCTTGGGTGTTAATGAAGCTTTCTTT.

The rearrangement uses TRBV10-3 and TRBJ2-7; TRBD2 aligns across 9 bases. The CDR3 runs 15 residues. Germline V CDR1 and CDR2: ENHRY, SYGVKD. The V and J ends lost 2 bases and 2 bases, in that order; junction bases with no gene match: 4. The CDR3 region has the DNA TGTGCCATCAGTGAGGGTAGCGGGGGTACCTACGAGCAGTACTTC. This translates into CAISEGSGGTYEQYF.

For the CDR3, the DNA is TGCGCCAGCAGCCTCCTCAAGGGGATCGACGGCACTGAAGCTTTCTTT. Its protein is CASSLLKGIDGTEAFF. This chain uses TRBV4-1 with TRBJ1-1; a weak D match, TRBD1 (5 bases). The CDR3 consists of 16 residues. Between the trimmed V and J ends, which lost 4 bases and 4 bases, there was a span of 19 bases. Germline loops: CDR1 MGHRA, CDR2 YSYEKL.

The rearrangement uses TRBV2 and TRBJ2-7; 10 positions agree with TRBD2. The CDR3 loop spans 15 amino acids. Germline-derived CDR1 and CDR2 are SNHLY and FYNNEI. J lost 5 bases, V lost 1 base, and 5 bases had no gene match. CDR3 bases: TGTGCCAGCAGTGAAGGTCCTAGCGGGAGCCACGAGCAGTACTTC. Its translation: CASSEGPSGSHEQYF. Looking up the rest from reference TRBV2 and TRBJ2-7 gives the full variable domain: EPEVTQTPSHQVTQMGQEVILRCVPISNHLYFYWYRQILGQKVEFLVSFYNNEISEKSEIFDDQFSVERPDGSNFTLKIRSTKLEDSAMYFCASSEGPSGSHEQYFGPGTRLTVT.

The V call is TRBV5-6, the J call TRBJ2-1, with 8 nucleotides matching TRBD2. Germline values: CDR1 SGHDT, CDR2 YYEEEE. V lost 3 bases to trimming and J lost 10 bases; unmatched junction nucleotides: 12. The CDR3 covers 15 residues. This CDR3 reads CASSSGKREFQEQFF. The CDR3 nucleotides are TGTGCCAGCAGCTCCGGGAAGCGGGAGTTTCAAGAGCAGTTCTTC.

This chain uses TRBV9 with TRBJ2-1, with TRBD1 matching 7 bases. The V gene end was trimmed by 0 bases and the J gene end by 8 bases; junction bases not matched to a gene: 5. The germline V gene has CDR1 SGDLS and CDR2 YYNGEE. The CDR3 spans 14 residues. CDR3 residues: CASSVDWGTDEQFF. CDR3 nucleotides: TGTGCCAGCAGCGTAGACTGGGGGACAGATGAGCAGTTCTTC.

The V call is TRBV2, the J call TRBJ2-1; D remains unclear. The V end was cut by 9 bases, the J end by 7 bases, with 13 bases between. CDR1 is SNHLY, CDR2 FYNNEI, per germline. The CDR3 is 12 amino acids. The CDR3 sequence is CASLGDPNEQFF. The CDR3 DNA reads TGTGCCAGTCTAGGAGACCCGAATGAGCAGTTCTTC. Based on the CDR3 plus reference TRBV2 and TRBJ2-1, the full variable domain is EPEVTQTPSHQVTQMGQEVILRCVPISNHLYFYWYRQILGQKVEFLVSFYNNEISEKSEIFDDQFSVERPDGSNFTLKIRSTKLEDSAMYFCASLGDPNEQFFGPGTRLTVL.

This clone was observed a few times. Other nucleotide sequences in the sample specify the same CDR3. The V and J genes are TRBV29-1 and TRBJ2-2; 10 positions match TRBD2. CDR1 and CDR2 (germline): SQVTM, ANQGSEA. V was pared by 2 bases and J by 1 base, with 1 base of the junction left unmatched. There are 15 residues in the CDR3. DNA for the CDR3: TGCAGCGTTGAACTAGCGGGAGTGAACACCGGGGAGCTGTTTTTT. It translates to CSVELAGVNTGELFF.

This chain joins TRBV28 and TRBJ2-7; D gene unclear. This CDR3 contains 11 residues. The germline V and J ends were trimmed by 4 bases and 4 bases, with 5 bases remaining between them. The germline V gene has CDR1 MDHEN and CDR2 SYDVKM. The CDR3 is CASSWAYEQYF. The CDR3 DNA reads TGTGCCAGCAGTTGGGCATACGAGCAGTACTTC.

The chain recombines TRBV6-5 with TRBJ2-5, with a possible D match to TRBD2 (6 bases). CDR1 is MNHEY, CDR2 SVGAGI, per germline. V lost 5 bases and J lost 9, with 16 bases in between. CDR3 length equals 13 residues. The CDR3 coding sequence is TGTGCCAGCAGTGACCCGTGGGGGGAGGCCCAGTACTTC. It yields the protein CASSDPWGEAQYF.

The chain employs TRBV19 and TRBJ1-5; the D is unclear. The CDR3 contains 16 residues. With 2 bases removed from V and 4 bases from J, the gap between germline ends came to 15 bases. Germline CDR1 LNHDA, CDR2 SQIVND (reference sequence). CDR3 protein: CASSISSILMNQPQHF. Here the CDR3 DNA reads TGTGCCAGTAGTATATCTAGTATACTTATGAATCAGCCCCAGCATTTT. Together with reference TRBV19 and TRBJ1-5, the CDR3 gives the full variable domain: DGGITQSPKYLFRKEGQNVTLSCEQNLNHDAMYWYRQDPGQGLRLIYYSQIVNDFQKGDIAEGYSVSREKKESFPLTVTSAQKNPTAFYLCASSISSILMNQPQHFGDGTRLSIL.